This TCR beta chain was recorded in a study of shared clonotypes between healthy human individuals. Study information: Three plates were used per donor for CD4 naive, three for CD4 memory, two for CD8 naive and one for CD8 memory. General study results and limits: At large depth, rarefaction still showed sorted-subset sequencing to be incomplete.

Each PCR replicate from the sorted subsets contained 150 to 200 ng DNA, which is about 30,000 T cell genomes. The repertoire was sequenced with immunoSEQ multiplex PCR; TCRdb's copy has only in-frame clones and lacks some. The top ten clones hold about 1.5% of a sample with nearly 1 million clones, 60% to 85% of them seen once. The germline V gene encodes CDR1 SNHLY and CDR2 FYNNEI. V lost 3 bases to trimming and J lost 6 bases, with 13 bases between them. The CDR3 extends over 14 amino acids. This clone was observed once. The antigen remains unidentified. The source of this sequence is a man younger than 35 in good health. The source material was memory CD4+ T cells sorted from blood. Subset given: CD45RA-negative fraction. This rearrangement joins TRBV2 to TRBJ2-3; D uncertain. The CDR3 spells CASSDLSLSDTQYF. The CDR3 region has the DNA TGTGCCAGCAGTGATCTTAGCCTCTCCGATACGCAGTATTTT.